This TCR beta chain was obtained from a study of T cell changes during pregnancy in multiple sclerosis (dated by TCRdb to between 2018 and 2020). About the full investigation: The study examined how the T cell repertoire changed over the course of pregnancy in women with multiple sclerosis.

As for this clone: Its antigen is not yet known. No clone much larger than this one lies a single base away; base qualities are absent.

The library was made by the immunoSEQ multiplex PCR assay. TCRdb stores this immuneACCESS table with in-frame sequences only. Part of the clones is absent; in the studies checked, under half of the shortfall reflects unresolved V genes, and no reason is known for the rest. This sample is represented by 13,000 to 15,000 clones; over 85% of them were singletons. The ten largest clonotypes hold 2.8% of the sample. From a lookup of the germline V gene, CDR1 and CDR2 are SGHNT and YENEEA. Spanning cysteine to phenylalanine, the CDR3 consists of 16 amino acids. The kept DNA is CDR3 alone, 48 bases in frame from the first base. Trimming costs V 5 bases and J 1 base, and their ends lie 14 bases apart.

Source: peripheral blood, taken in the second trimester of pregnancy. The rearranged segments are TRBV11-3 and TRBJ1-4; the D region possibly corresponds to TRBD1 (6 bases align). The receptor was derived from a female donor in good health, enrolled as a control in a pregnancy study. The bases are TGTGCCAGCAGCGCCAGAGACAGGAAAACTAATGAAAAACTGTTTTTT. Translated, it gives CASSARDRKTNEKLFF.